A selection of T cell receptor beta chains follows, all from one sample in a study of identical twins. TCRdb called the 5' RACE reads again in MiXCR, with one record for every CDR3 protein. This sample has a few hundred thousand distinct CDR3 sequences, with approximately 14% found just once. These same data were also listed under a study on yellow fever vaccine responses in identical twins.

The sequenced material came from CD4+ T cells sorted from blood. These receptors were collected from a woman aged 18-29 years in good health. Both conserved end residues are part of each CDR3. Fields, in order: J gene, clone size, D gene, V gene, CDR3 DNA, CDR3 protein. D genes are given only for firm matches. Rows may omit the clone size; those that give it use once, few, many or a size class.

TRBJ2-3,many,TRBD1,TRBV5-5,TGTGCCAGCAGCTTAGGGACAGCCACAGATACGCAGTATTTT,CASSLGTATDTQYF
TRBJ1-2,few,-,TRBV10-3,TGTGCCATCAGTGAGTACGGCACAGGGCTGAACTATGGCTACACCTTC,CAISEYGTGLNYGYTF
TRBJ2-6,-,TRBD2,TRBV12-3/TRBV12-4,TGTGCCAGCAGTTTGGGCAGGGAGGGCTCTGGGGCCAACGTCCTGACTTTC,CASSLGREGSGANVLTF
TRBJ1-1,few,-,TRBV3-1,TGTGCCAGCAGCCAGAATCCCTATAACACTGAAGCTTTCTTT,CASSQNPYNTEAFF
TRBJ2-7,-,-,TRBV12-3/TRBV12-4,TGTGCCAGCAGTTTAGACCTACCGGCGGACGAGCAGTACTTC,CASSLDLPADEQYF
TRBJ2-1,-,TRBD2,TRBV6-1,TGTGCCAGCACCCTAGCGGGGGGTCCCCTCTCCTACAATGAGCAGTTCTTC,CASTLAGGPLSYNEQFF
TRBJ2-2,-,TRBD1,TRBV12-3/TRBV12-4,TGTGCCAGCAGTACTGGACAGGGCACAGATCCCGGGGAGCTGTTTTTT,CASSTGQGTDPGELFF
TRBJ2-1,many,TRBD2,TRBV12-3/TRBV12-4,TGTGCCAGCAGTTTGGGTAGCGGGGGTGGAAAGAGCTCCTACAATGAGCAGTTCTTC,CASSLGSGGGKSSYNEQFF
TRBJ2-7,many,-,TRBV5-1,TGCGCCAGCAGCTCGGGGGTCAGGGGAATCAACGAGCAGTACTTC,CASSSGVRGINEQYF
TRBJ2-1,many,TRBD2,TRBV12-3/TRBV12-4,TGTGCCAGCACCTGGGGACTAGCGGGAGATGAGCAGTTCTTC,CASTWGLAGDEQFF
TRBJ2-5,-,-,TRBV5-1,TGCGCCAGCAGCTCGAGAACAAAGGGGGAGACCCAGTACTTC,CASSSRTKGETQYF
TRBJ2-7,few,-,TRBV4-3,TGCGCCAGCAGCCACCGGGACTCGAGCTCCTACGAGCAGTACTTC,CASSHRDSSSYEQYF
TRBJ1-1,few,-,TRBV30,TGTGCCTGGAGGGTCCCCGATTCCGCGGGGCGTTGGGTGACTGAAGCTTTCTTT,CAWRVPDSAGRWVTEAFF
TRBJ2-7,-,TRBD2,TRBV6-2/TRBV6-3,TGTGCCAGCAGGAGAAAGCGGGAGGGCCTCTACGAGCAGTACTTC,CASRRKREGLYEQYF
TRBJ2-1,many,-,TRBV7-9,TGTGCCAGCACTCGCGGGGAGGTCAATGAGCAGTTCTTC,CASTRGEVNEQFF
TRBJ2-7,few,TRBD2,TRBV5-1,TGCGCCAGCATGCCACTCGCGGGAGGGGCCTACGAGCAGTACTTC,CASMPLAGGAYEQYF
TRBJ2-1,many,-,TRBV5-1,TGTGCCAGCAGCTTGGAAGGGGGCTCCTACAATGAGCAGTTCTTC,CASSLEGGSYNEQFF
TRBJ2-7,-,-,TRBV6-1,TGTGCCAGCGGTGTAGCGGATCTTATAGAGCAGTACTTC,CASGVADLIEQYF
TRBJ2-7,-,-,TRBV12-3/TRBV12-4,TGTGCCAGCAGCGGGATATACTACGAGCAGTACTTC,CASSGIYYEQYF
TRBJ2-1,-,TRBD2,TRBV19,TGTGCCAGTAGTATGGGTTTCGAGCGGGGAAGGTATGAGCAGTTCTTC,CASSMGFERGRYEQFF
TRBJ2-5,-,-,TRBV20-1,TGCAGTGCTAGAGAACAAATAGAGACCCAGTACTTC,CSAREQIETQYF
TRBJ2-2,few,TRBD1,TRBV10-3,TGTGCCATCAGAGTGACAGGGGGCGTTGGGACCGGGGAGCTGTTTTTT,CAIRVTGGVGTGELFF
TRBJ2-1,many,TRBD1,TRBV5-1,TGCGCCAGCTCACTTAACCCGACAGGGAACTACAATGAGCAGTTCTTC,CASSLNPTGNYNEQFF
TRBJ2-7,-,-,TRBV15,TGTGCCACCAGCAGAGGGACAGCGACCTCCTACGAGCAGTACTTC,CATSRGTATSYEQYF
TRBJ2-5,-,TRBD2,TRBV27,TGTGCCAGCAGTTTAACGGGGGGGTTTCAAGAGACCCAGTACTTC,CASSLTGGFQETQYF
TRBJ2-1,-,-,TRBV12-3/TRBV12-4,TGTGCCAGCAGTTTTGGGACCCCCACCTACAATGAGCAGTTCTTC,CASSFGTPTYNEQFF
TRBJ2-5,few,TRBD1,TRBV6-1,TGTGCCAGCACCGACAGGGGTAACGGAAAGACCCAGTACTTC,CASTDRGNGKTQYF
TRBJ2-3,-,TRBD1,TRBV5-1,TGCGCCAGCAGCGTGGGACAGACGTCTAGCACAGATACGCAGTATTTT,CASSVGQTSSTDTQYF
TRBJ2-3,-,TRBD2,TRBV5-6,TGTGCCAGCAGCTTCCCGGGACTAGCGGGGGGATCTAGCACAGATACGCAGTATTTT,CASSFPGLAGGSSTDTQYF
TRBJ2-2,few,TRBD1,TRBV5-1,TGCGCCAGCAACTTCCGGACAGGGCGGACCGGGGAGCTGTTTTTT,CASNFRTGRTGELFF
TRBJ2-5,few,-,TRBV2,TGTGCCAGCAGTAGCTGGGTAAGCCGAGAGACCCAGTACTTC,CASSSWVSRETQYF
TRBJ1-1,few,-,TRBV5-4,TGTGCCAGCAGCCGTCAGAAACAGAACACTGAAGCTTTCTTT,CASSRQKQNTEAFF
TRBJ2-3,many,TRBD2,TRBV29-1,TGCAGTCAGACTAGCGGGAGTACAGATACGCAGTATTTT,CSQTSGSTDTQYF
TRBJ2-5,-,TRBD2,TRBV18,TGTGCCAGCTCACCACGGGCTAGCGGGCAAGAGACCCAGTACTTC,CASSPRASGQETQYF
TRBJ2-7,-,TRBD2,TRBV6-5,TGTGCCAGCAGGGCCCGGACTAGCGGGAGAGGGTACGAGCAGTACTTC,CASRARTSGRGYEQYF
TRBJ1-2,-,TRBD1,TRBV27,TGTGCCAGCAGTTTCCAGGGACAGGGGGAGACATATGGCTACACCTTC,CASSFQGQGETYGYTF
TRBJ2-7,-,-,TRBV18,TGTGCCAGCTCACACCGGGACACGACCTACGAGCAGTACTTC,CASSHRDTTYEQYF
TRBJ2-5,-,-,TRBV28,TGTGCCAGCAGTGAGACCGGGACAACTTACCAAGAGACCCAGTACTTC,CASSETGTTYQETQYF
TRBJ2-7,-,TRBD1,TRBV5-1,TGCGCCAGCAGCCGAGATTATACCGGGACAGGGATCCCCTACGAGCAGTACTTC,CASSRDYTGTGIPYEQYF
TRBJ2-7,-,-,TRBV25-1,TGTGCCAGCAGTGTGGGGTTAGCGTATAGCGAGCAGTACTTC,CASSVGLAYSEQYF
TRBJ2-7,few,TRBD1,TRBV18,TGTGCCAGCTCACGCCGGGACAGGGGAATGGCGGGCGAGCAGTACTTC,CASSRRDRGMAGEQYF
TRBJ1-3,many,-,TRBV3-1,TGTGCCAGCAGCCAATATTCTGGAAACACCATATATTTT,CASSQYSGNTIYF
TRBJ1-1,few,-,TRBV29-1,TGCAGCGTTAATTCTCCCCTCGGGGGTACCACTGAAGCTTTCTTT,CSVNSPLGGTTEAFF
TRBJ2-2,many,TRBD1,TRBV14,TGTGCCAGCAGCCAAGAGGGACAGCGGAACACCGGGGAGCTGTTTTTT,CASSQEGQRNTGELFF
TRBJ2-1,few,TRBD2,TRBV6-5,TGTGCCAGCAGTTACGGGCCGGCGGGGGGGCAAAATGAGCAGTTCTTC,CASSYGPAGGQNEQFF
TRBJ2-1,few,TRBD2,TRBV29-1,TGCAGCGATAGCGGGAGGGCCCCCTACAATGAGCAGTTCTTC,CSDSGRAPYNEQFF
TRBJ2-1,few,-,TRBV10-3,TGTGCCATCAGTGAGTCGGACAGACAGCTAGACAATGAGCAGTTCTTC,CAISESDRQLDNEQFF